Detailed here is one TCR beta chain. It has no known antigen specificity. Base qualities are not provided; no much larger clone lies one nucleotide away. Compared with germline, V lacks 0 bases and J lacks 4 bases; bases without a gene match: 6. Counted from cysteine to phenylalanine, this CDR3 has 16 amino acids. This entry keeps only the CDR3 DNA: 48 bases, framed from base 1. The germline V gene encodes CDR1 LNHDA and CDR2 SQIVND (reference sequence). The data are from a study of identifying expanded T cells in peripheral blood (dated by TCRdb to between 2018 and 2021). About the study as a whole: Technical replicates were generated by sequencing separate aliquots of the same genomic DNA pool, with four replicates compared pairwise.

No immune events such as infections were documented for the healthy donors during the collection period. To calibrate time-dependent variance in a beta-binomial model of T-cell clone differential abundance, blood repertoires from healthy donors were used as a training cohort. The training cohort included around ten healthy donors, of whom 3 were female and 7 were male. Donor ages ranged from roughly 25 to 65 years, with an average of about 44 years. Whole blood from each healthy donor was obtained from a commercial supplier and was collected at three time points two to three weeks apart. Genomic DNA was extracted from unsorted whole blood for immunosequencing. General study outcomes and caveats: Across all healthy donors, variance in clone template counts between approximately 2-week samples was found to increase significantly with total template count. The binomial model flagged roughly 1.2 differentially abundant clones between technical replicates but about 16 over around two weeks and approximately 18 over around four weeks. It was expected by the authors that biological variance in healthy repertoires might increase further over much longer intervals, such as months to years. Across all healthy-donor time intervals, the beta-binomial model significantly cut both the number of clones called differentially abundant and the false-positive rate.

TCRbeta CDR3 regions were profiled by bias-controlled multiplex PCR amplification of genomic DNA with the immunoSEQ Assay. From the authors' description of their analysis: To quantify the absolute abundance of each unique TCRbeta CDR3 region, the sequences were collapsed and filtered. Differential abundance was tested with two models: a binomial (Fisher-equivalent) model and a beta-binomial model that adds time-dependent variance fitted from healthy donors. Clones with fewer than 5 combined templates were removed, and a clone was called differentially abundant if the clone's Benjamini-Hochberg FDR was below 0.01. Beta-binomial variance was modeled as a function of total template count across the two samples using the form v = (b*log(k)+a)^2. TCRdb's version of the immuneACCESS table is confined to in-frame rearrangements and falls short of the full clone set. An unresolved V gene accounts for under half of the shortfall where checked; the remainder is of unknown origin. The V and J calls and the clone size are those of that table, but D and trimming were determined from the DNA. Here the sample has about 94,000 clones; 88% occur a single time. The ten largest clones represent approximately 5.3% of the sample.

This receptor was obtained from a person aged 18 to 70 in good health. The chain joins TRBV19 to TRBJ1-5, and 7 junctional nucleotides match TRBD1. The material sequenced was blood. DNA sequence: TGTGCCAGTAGTATAGATCACCAGGGGGGGAATCAGCCCCAGCATTTT. Its protein reads: CASSIDHQGGNQPQHF.